This T cell receptor (beta chain) was sequenced in a study of CD8+CD57+ T cells in acquired aplastic anemia. Study information: Roughly 9.9 million reads, on average, were obtained for CD4+ cells from healthy donors.

Study-level points and caveats: CD8+ Simpson's diversity in patients was not significantly different from that in controls.

This clonotype appeared many times. What it recognizes is unknown. TCR beta VDJ and CDR3 profiling used genomic DNA as template. TCRdb reprocessed the reads with MiXCR, giving one entry per CDR3 protein. The sample records roughly 190,000 distinct CDR3 sequences, approximately 49% being singletons. Sequencing was performed on sorted CD4+, CD8+, or CD8+CD57+ T cells (not recorded which) from PBMCs. This clonotype was sampled from a human donor in good health, serving as a control.

CDR3 amino acids: CASSQGQIYGYTF. The CDR3 DNA is TGTGCCAGCAGCCAGGGACAGATCTATGGCTACACCTTC. The chain joins TRBV14 to TRBJ1-2, with 7 positions matching TRBD1. The CDR3 totals 13 residues. The J segment lost 4 bases and the V segment lost 3 bases, leaving 2 bases of the junction unmatched. The V gene's germline CDR1 is SGHDN and CDR2 FVKESK. The full variable domain, with the rest looked up from reference TRBV14 and TRBJ1-2, is EAGVTQFPSHSVIEKGQTVTLRCDPISGHDNLYWYRRVMGKEIKFLLHFVKESKQDESGMPNNRFLAERTGGTYSTLKVQPAELEDSGVYFCASSQGQIYGYTFGSGTRLTVV.